The clone carrying this T cell receptor (beta chain) was counted at least ten times. All gene names here are mouse names. Read data end 4 residues before the CDR3 end; the end is taken from the germline J gene. The sequencing template was cDNA reverse transcribed from extracted RNA. Measured with immunoSEQ multiplex PCR; TCRdb has only the in-frame clones, and not every one. Listed for the sample are about 3,600 clones, none seen a single time. The entry originates in a study of CD8+ T cells in alopecia areata. Study summary: The authors grafted skin from approximately 6-13-month-old C3H/HeJ donors with spontaneous alopecia onto 7-10-week-old female C3H/HeJ mice.

Pooled cells of cutaneous lymph node origin were sorted on CD4, CD8alpha, NKG2D, NKG2ACE and other markers. V was cut by 2 bases and J by 0 bases, with 10 bases left in between. The germline V gene encodes CDR1 NSHNY and CDR2 SYGAGN. CDR3 length: 15 residues. This clonotype was obtained from a C3H/HeJ mouse with alopecia areata. MHC haplotype here: H2-k. What was sequenced was CD8+ T cells sorted from a lymph node. The gene calls are TRBV13-1 and TRBJ2-3; perhaps TRBD1 as D (5 bases). The CDR3 sequence is CASSDRTTSAETLYF. CDR3 bases read: TGTGCCAGCAGTGACAGGACAACTAGTGCAGAA.